A selection of T cell receptor beta chains follows, all from one sample in a study of blood T cell repertoires in COVID-19. Libraries were prepared by immunoSEQ multiplex PCR; TCRdb keeps only in-frame clonotypes and omits some of them. The sample includes roughly 190,000 clones, more than 75% of them seen just once. What was sequenced was PBMCs or T cells enriched from blood (not recorded which). These receptors were taken from a woman aged 45-59 years with acute COVID-19. The CDR3 runs from the conserved cysteine through the conserved F or W. The order of the fields is D gene, clone size, J gene, V gene, CDR3 protein, CDR3 DNA. A D gene is named only where the DNA matches it firmly. A clone size is listed for some rows: how often the clone was seen (once, few, many), or a class if it is expanded.

. . TRBJ1-1 TRBV30 CAWSEAGHTEAFF TGTGCCTGGAGTGAGGCAGGGCATACTGAAGCTTTCTTT
. . TRBJ1-1 TRBV7-3 CASSLIMNTEAFF TGTGCCAGCAGCCTAATCATGAACACTGAAGCTTTCTTT
TRBD1 few TRBJ2-1 TRBV10-1 CASSGQGGPRNEQFF TGCGCCAGCAGTGGACAGGGGGGCCCCCGGAATGAGCAGTTCTTC
. . TRBJ1-3 TRBV7-6 CASSLEGDSGNTIYF TGTGCCAGCAGCTTAGAAGGGGACTCTGGAAACACCATATATTTT
. . TRBJ1-2 TRBV4-1 CASSQDRAGYGYTF TGCGCCAGCAGCCAAGACCGAGCAGGGTATGGCTACACCTTC
TRBD2 . TRBJ2-1 TRBV5-1 CASSGLAGVDEQFF TGCGCCAGCAGCGGACTAGCGGGGGTCGATGAGCAGTTCTTC
. . TRBJ2-1 TRBV27 CASSQRQENNEQFF TGTGCCAGCAGTCAAAGACAGGAAAACAATGAGCAGTTCTTC
TRBD2 . TRBJ2-3 TRBV10-3 CAIRDTSGTDTQYF TGTGCCATCAGAGATACTAGCGGCACAGATACGCAGTATTTT
TRBD1 . TRBJ2-2 TRBV7-2 CASSRRQGALPGELFF TGTGCCAGCAGCAGGCGACAGGGGGCGCTTCCCGGGGAGCTGTTTTTT
TRBD1 . TRBJ2-1 TRBV5-8 CASSPYRGQNYNEQFF TGTGCCAGCAGCCCTTACCGGGGACAGAACTACAATGAGCAGTTCTTC
. . TRBJ2-5 TRBV6-5 CASRGTGTGGTQYF TGTGCCAGCAGGGGCACCGGGACCGGGGGGACCCAGTACTTC
. . TRBJ1-1 TRBV5-1 CASSLQGSPTEAFF TGCGCCAGCAGCTTACAGGGTTCTCCGACTGAAGCTTTCTTT
. . TRBJ2-3 TRBV7-3 CASSPEGDTQYF TGTGCCAGCAGTCCCGAGGGAGATACGCAGTATTTT
TRBD1 . TRBJ1-1 TRBV19 CASSQERQGAKNTEAFF TGTGCCAGTAGCCAAGAACGACAGGGGGCGAAGAACACTGAAGCTTTCTTT
TRBD1 . TRBJ1-2 TRBV5-1 CASSLDRGRLYGYTF TGCGCCAGCAGCTTGGACAGGGGAAGACTTTATGGCTACACCTTC
. . TRBJ1-2 TRBV2 CASRFQGVGGYTF TGTGCCAGCAGATTCCAGGGTGTGGGAGGCTACACCTTC
. . TRBJ2-1 TRBV13 CATRFGGDYNEQFF TGTGCCACCCGCTTCGGCGGGGACTACAATGAGCAGTTCTTC